A single sample gave rise to the 27 T cell receptor beta chains below, sequenced in a study of CD8+ T cells in alopecia areata. After isolation, RNA underwent reverse transcription to generate cDNA as the sequencing template. TCRdb's copy holds only in-frame clones and misses some; the assay was immunoSEQ multiplex PCR. Among over 50,000 clones, more than 40% were seen once, and the ten largest hold about 18%. The sequences come from CD8+ T cells sorted from blood, collected at week 0. These receptors all come from a human donor with alopecia areata.

V is TRBV19 and J is TRBJ2-5; tentatively, D is TRBD1 or TRBD2 (7 bases each). The germline CDR1 and CDR2 sequences are LNHDA and SQIVND (reference sequence). The CDR3 runs 13 residues. V was cut by 10 bases and J by 4 bases, with 16 bases left in between. The CDR3 bases are TGTGCCACCTCCGGCAGGGGGGGAGAGACCCAGTACTTC. The encoded protein is CATSGRGGETQYF.

CDR3 in DNA: TGTGCCTGGAAACGGACAGGCTGGAGGGAGCAGTACTTC. This encodes CAWKRTGWREQYF. The chain recombines TRBV30 with TRBJ2-7; 7 bases match TRBD1. Germline V lookup: CDR1 GTSNPN, CDR2 SVGIG (reference sequence). The CDR3 consists of 13 residues. V lost 4 bases, J lost 7 bases, and 10 bases stayed unmatched.

The chain joins TRBV11-1 to TRBJ2-7; no clear D. V shed 4 bases and J shed 5 bases, with 9 bases lying between them. Germline CDR1 is SGHAT and CDR2 is FQDESV (reference sequence). This CDR3 has 12 amino acids. DNA of the CDR3: TGTGCCAGCAGCTCCTCCTACCACGAGCAGTACTTC. It encodes CASSSSYHEQYF.

This chain connects TRBV30 to TRBJ1-3; no firm D call. The V end lost 2 bases, the J end lost 4 bases, and 15 bases lay between the germline ends. This CDR3 has 15 amino acids. Per the germline V gene, CDR1 is GTSNPN and CDR2 is SVGIG (reference sequence). CDR3 nucleotide sequence: TGTGCCTGGAGTCCTTCCTCGTGGGCAGGAAACACCATATATTTT. It specifies CAWSPSSWAGNTIYF.

CDR3 residues: CASRGQGTGHQPQHF. CDR3 DNA sequence: TGTGCCAGCAGAGGACAGGGGACCGGGCATCAGCCCCAGCATTTT. The rearrangement uses TRBV9 and TRBJ1-5, with 9 bases that match TRBD1. Trimming took 5 bases from V and 5 from J; bases not matched to a gene: 8. CDR3 size: 15 residues. Germline values: CDR1 SGDLS, CDR2 YYNGEE.

The chain links TRBV27 to TRBJ2-7; D unclear. CDR3 length: 12 amino acids. The V end was cut by 6 bases, the J end by 3 bases, with 9 bases between. Germline-derived CDR1 and CDR2 are MNHEY and SMNVEV (reference sequence). CDR3 bases: TGTGCCAGCAGCCCGACGGTCTACGAGCAGTACTTC. Its protein product is CASSPTVYEQYF.

The chain couples TRBV25-1 to TRBJ2-7, with D perhaps being TRBD1 or TRBD2 (5 bases each). The CDR3 sequence is 16 residues long. Germline values: CDR1 MGHDK, CDR2 SYGVNS. With 6 bases removed from V and 5 bases from J, the gap between germline ends came to 23 bases. CDR3 sequence reads: CASSLTGPGPAHEQYF. CDR3 nucleotides: TGTGCCAGCAGCCTCACGGGGCCAGGTCCTGCGCACGAGCAGTACTTC.

The V call is TRBV30, the J call TRBJ1-2, with TRBD1 identical over 8 bases. Germline V gene data show CDR1 as GTSNPN and CDR2 as SVGIG (reference sequence). V shed 1 base, J shed 6 bases, and the junction held 4 bases outside the gene matches. CDR3 length equals 13 residues. The CDR3 region is CAWSAQGADGYTF. The CDR3 nucleotides are TGTGCCTGGAGTGCCCAGGGGGCGGATGGCTACACCTTC.

A few counts support this clone. The chain carries TRBV11-2 and TRBJ1-1, with D unclear. The CDR3 consists of 13 residues. Per the germline V gene, CDR1 is SGHAT and CDR2 is FQNNGV. The V end was cut by 1 base, the J end by 6 bases, with 9 bases between. CDR3 sequence reads: CASSLGGLAEAFF. The CDR3, as DNA: TGTGCCAGCAGCTTAGGGGGTCTCGCTGAAGCTTTCTTT.

The chain couples TRBV5-6 to TRBJ2-5, with TRBD2 identical over 14 bases. The CDR3 extends over 16 amino acids. Germline CDR1 and CDR2: SGHDT and YYEEEE. The V gene end was trimmed by 4 bases and the J gene end by 1 base; junction bases not matched to a gene: 3. CDR3 nucleotides: TGTGCCAGCAGCGGGACTAGCGGGAGACCCCAAGAGACCCAGTACTTC. This translates into CASSGTSGRPQETQYF.

This clone was recorded only once. V gene TRBV29-1 combines with J gene TRBJ2-7; D is undetermined. With 0 bases removed from V and 2 bases from J, the gap between germline ends came to 8 bases. The CDR3 is 13 amino acids. From germline, CDR1 is SQVTM and CDR2 ANQGSEA. Here the CDR3 DNA reads TGCAGCGTTGAAGATAGGAACACCTACGAGCAGTACTTC. Its translation is CSVEDRNTYEQYF.

The V call is TRBV4-1, the J call TRBJ2-7; the D gene could be TRBD1 or TRBD2 (6 bases each). Per germline, CDR1 MGHRA and CDR2 YSYEKL. The CDR3 totals 14 residues. The V end was cut by 3 bases, the J end by 2 bases, with 11 bases between. CDR3 residues: CASSQGGTPYEQYF. The CDR3 DNA follows: TGCGCCAGCAGCCAGGGCGGGACACCCTACGAGCAGTACTTC.

In this sample, this clone turned up once. The J gene is TRBJ2-7, the V gene TRBV27; 7 nucleotides match TRBD1. The CDR3 length is 14 residues. Trimming removed 6 bases from V and 2 bases from J; junction bases left unmatched: 7. Germline lookup yields CDR1 MNHEY and CDR2 SMNVEV (reference sequence). The CDR3 bases are TGTGCCAGCAGCTTCGGGACAGTCCCCTACGAGCAGTACTTC. Amino acid sequence: CASSFGTVPYEQYF.

This clone was picked up a small number of times. The V and J genes are TRBV19 and TRBJ2-1; 10 nucleotides line up with TRBD2. CDR1 is LNHDA and CDR2 is SQIVND in the germline V gene (reference sequence). The CDR3 runs to 14 residues. Trimming removed 5 bases from V and 8 bases from J; junction bases left unmatched: 6. CDR3 DNA: TGTGCCAGTAGTTGGACTAGCGGATTGGATGAGCAGTTCTTC. Protein sequence: CASSWTSGLDEQFF.

The chain carries TRBV7-2 and TRBJ2-5; 8 positions match TRBD2. The CDR3 extends over 14 amino acids. CDR1 and CDR2 from the germline V gene are SGHTA and FQGNSA. Germline trimming cut 7 bases from V and 5 bases from J; bases unmatched to any gene: 9. As DNA, the CDR3 is TGTGCCAGCAAGCCCCGGGAGGGGTGGGAGACCCAGTACTTC. Translating gives CASKPREGWETQYF.

This clone was observed a handful of times. This sequence joins TRBV7-9 and TRBJ1-1; D call uncertain. The CDR3 totals 11 residues. Trimming took 11 bases from V and 7 from J, leaving 14 bases between them. The V gene's germline CDR1 is SEHNR and CDR2 FQNEAQ (reference sequence). CDR3 sequence reads: CAGTLGIEAFF. For the CDR3, the DNA is TGTGCCGGCACCTTGGGTATTGAAGCTTTCTTT.

This clone was seen only a few times. The chain links TRBV6-5 to TRBJ1-5; 10 bases match TRBD1. The J segment lost 4 bases and the V segment lost 2 bases, leaving 2 bases of the junction unmatched. Germline lookup yields CDR1 MNHEY and CDR2 SVGAGI. This CDR3 is built from 15 residues. The CDR3 region has the DNA TGTGCCAGCAGTTACGGGACAGGGGAGAATCAGCCCCAGCATTTT. It translates to CASSYGTGENQPQHF.

This rearrangement joins TRBV29-1 to TRBJ2-6; D unresolved. The V gene's germline CDR1 is SQVTM and CDR2 ANQGSEA. The CDR3 consists of 14 residues. V lost 5 bases and J 4 bases, leaving 12 bases between the germline ends. The CDR3 bases are TGCAGCGTTCCCGCCCCCTCGGGGGCCAACGTCCTGACTTTC. Translation: CSVPAPSGANVLTF.

Ten or more counts support this clone. Other DNA sequences in this specimen translate into the identical CDR3. The chain recombines TRBV7-9 with TRBJ2-2; D is unclear. Germline CDR1 SEHNR, CDR2 FQNEAQ (reference sequence). The V end was cut by 3 bases, the J end by 4 bases, with 3 bases between. The length of the CDR3 is 12 residues. The CDR3 bases are TGTGCCAGCAGCTTCGGCACCGGGGAGCTGTTTTTT. Its translation: CASSFGTGELFF.

This clone was observed many times. The chain links TRBV14 to TRBJ2-3; D is uncertain. Germline lookup yields CDR1 SGHDN and CDR2 FVKESK. The V end was cut by 0 bases, the J end by 4 bases, with 14 bases between. This CDR3 has 16 residues. The CDR3 nucleotides are TGTGCCAGCAGCCAAGAAGCCCCCCTGGGCCCAGATACGCAGTATTTT. Translating gives CASSQEAPLGPDTQYF.

The chain is built from TRBV29-1 and TRBJ2-3; D is uncertain. This CDR3 has 13 amino acids. V lost 3 bases to trimming and J lost 5 bases, with 12 bases between them. Germline V CDR1 and CDR2: SQVTM, ANQGSEA. The CDR3 DNA is TGCAGCGTTGAGGCCCCGGTGGGAGATACGCAGTATTTT. Amino acids: CSVEAPVGDTQYF.

The V gene is TRBV29-1, the J gene TRBJ2-7, with no clear D. This CDR3 is 12 amino acids long. Deletions cut 2 bases from V and 2 bases from J, with 7 bases between. Germline loops: CDR1 SQVTM, CDR2 ANQGSEA. The CDR3 loop reads CSVELSAYEQYF. In DNA form, the CDR3 reads TGCAGCGTTGAACTTAGTGCCTACGAGCAGTACTTC.

This clone is labeled large. V gene TRBV4-3 combines with J gene TRBJ2-1, with unresolved D. The CDR3 totals 15 residues. Germline V lookup: CDR1 LGHNA, CDR2 YSLEER. Trimming pared 0 bases from V and 0 bases from J, leaving 6 bases between. The CDR3 nucleotides are TGCGCCAGCAGCCAAGAACCCAGCTCCTACAATGAGCAGTTCTTC. This encodes CASSQEPSSYNEQFF.

This chain links TRBV30 with TRBJ2-2; D uncertain. V lost 0 bases and J 6 bases, leaving 8 bases between the germline ends. CDR1 is GTSNPN, CDR2 SVGIG, per germline (reference sequence). CDR3 length equals 13 residues. The chain's CDR3 is CAWSVLGSGELFF. The CDR3 DNA sequence: TGTGCCTGGAGTGTACTGGGTTCCGGGGAGCTGTTTTTT. Based on the CDR3 plus reference TRBV30 and TRBJ2-2, the full variable domain is SQTIHQWPATLVQPVGSPLSLECTVEGTSNPNLYWYRQAAGRGLQLLFYSVGIGQISSEVPQNLSASRPQDRQFILSSKKLLLSDSGFYLCAWSVLGSGELFFGEGSRLTVL.

This clone occurred a few times. The chain combines TRBV7-6 with TRBJ1-4; D is uncertain. V lost 1 base and J 0 bases, leaving 6 bases between the germline ends. This CDR3 is 15 amino acids long. Germline CDR1 is SGHVS and CDR2 is FNYEAQ. CDR3 region: CASSLVSATNEKLFF. CDR3 nucleotide sequence: TGTGCCAGCAGCTTAGTATCAGCAACTAATGAAAAACTGTTTTTT.

The chain joins TRBV30 to TRBJ2-3; D remains unclear. V was trimmed by 0 bases and J by 5 bases, leaving 12 bases between them. The CDR3 is 14 amino acids. The germline V gene has CDR1 GTSNPN and CDR2 SVGIG (reference sequence). The CDR3 loop reads CAWSVATVLDTQYF. Here the CDR3 DNA reads TGTGCCTGGAGTGTAGCGACCGTATTAGATACGCAGTATTTT.

V is TRBV6-1 and J is TRBJ2-3; 8 bases agree with TRBD2. The germline V gene has CDR1 MNHNS and CDR2 SASEGT. Trimming removed 2 bases from V and 2 bases from J; junction bases left unmatched: 6. The CDR3 has 16 amino acids. Here the CDR3 reads CASSERAGGFTDTQYF. The DNA for the CDR3 is TGTGCCAGCAGTGAACGGGCGGGAGGCTTCACAGATACGCAGTATTTT.